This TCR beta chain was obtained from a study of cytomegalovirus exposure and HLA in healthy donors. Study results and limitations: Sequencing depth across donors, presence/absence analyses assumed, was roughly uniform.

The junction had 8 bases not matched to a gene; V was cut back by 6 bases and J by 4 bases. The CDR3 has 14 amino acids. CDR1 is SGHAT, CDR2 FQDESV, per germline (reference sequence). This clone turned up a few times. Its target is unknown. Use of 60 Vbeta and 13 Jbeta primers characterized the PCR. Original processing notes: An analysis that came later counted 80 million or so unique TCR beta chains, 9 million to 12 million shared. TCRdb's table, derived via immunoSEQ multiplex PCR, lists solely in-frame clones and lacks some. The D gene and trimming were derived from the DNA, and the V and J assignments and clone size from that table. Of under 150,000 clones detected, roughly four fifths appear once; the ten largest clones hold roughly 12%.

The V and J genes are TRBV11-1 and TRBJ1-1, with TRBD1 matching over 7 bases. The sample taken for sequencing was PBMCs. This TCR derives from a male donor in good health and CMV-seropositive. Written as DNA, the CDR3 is TGTGCCAGCAGACCTCGGGACAGCTTCACTGAAGCTTTCTTT. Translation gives CASRPRDSFTEAFF.